This TCR beta chain was documented in a study of T cell responses to AZD1222 COVID-19 vaccine. TCRdb's copy holds only in-frame clones and misses some; the assay was immunoSEQ multiplex PCR. Among 100,000 to 150,000 clones, over 75% were seen once, and the ten largest hold 6.9%. The CDR3 consists of 14 residues. V trimming: 3 bases; J trimming: 2 bases; junction bases outside the gene matches: 4. Germline CDR1 and CDR2: MDHEN and SYDVKM. The chain employs TRBV28 and TRBJ2-7; 7 bases are a match to TRBD1. The sample in question was peripheral blood, obtained on day 0 of AZD1222 vaccination. The sequence derives from an adult in good health. The CDR3 nucleotides are TGTGCCAGCAGTTTTGGGGACAGAACCTACGAGCAGTACTTC. It encodes CASSFGDRTYEQYF.